The 30 T cell receptor beta chains presented below share a single source sample, sequenced in a study of blood T cell repertoires in COVID-19. TCRdb's copy holds only in-frame clones and misses some; the assay was immunoSEQ multiplex PCR. The profile shows 500,000 to 600,000 clones, roughly 89% of them singletons. The sample comprised peripheral blood. The receptor set was obtained from a woman between 45 and 60 years old with COVID-19, enrolled during active disease.

The chain has TRBV27 and TRBJ2-2; possible D gene TRBD1, 6 bases. With 4 bases removed from V and 6 bases from J, the gap between germline ends came to 12 bases. Germline V gives CDR1 MNHEY, CDR2 SMNVEV (reference sequence). The CDR3 contains 14 residues. CDR3 sequence reads: CASSSDRHSGELFF. CDR3 sequence (DNA): TGTGCCAGCAGTTCCGACAGGCATTCCGGGGAGCTGTTTTTT.

The chain carries TRBV7-9 and TRBJ2-7; D may be TRBD2 (7 bases). Per the germline V gene, CDR1 is SEHNR and CDR2 is FQNEAQ (reference sequence). The V end lost 2 bases, the J end lost 4 bases, and 18 bases lay between the germline ends. CDR3 length equals 16 residues. The DNA of the CDR3 is TGTGCCAGCAGCTTAAAGACCGGGGGGCTTTCTTACGAGCAGTACTTC. It yields the protein CASSLKTGGLSYEQYF.

The chain is built from TRBV11-2 and TRBJ1-1; maybe TRBD1 (5 bases). Germline CDR1 is SGHAT and CDR2 is FQNNGV. The CDR3 loop spans 15 amino acids. Deletions cut 3 bases from V and 3 bases from J, with 14 bases between. The CDR3 region is CASSLLRDGDTEAFF. In DNA, the CDR3 is TGTGCCAGCAGCTTGCTCAGGGATGGGGACACTGAAGCTTTCTTT.

The rearrangement joins TRBV13 to TRBJ1-1; unclear D gene. With 5 bases removed from V and 10 bases from J, the gap between germline ends came to 17 bases. Germline lookup yields CDR1 PRHDT and CDR2 FYEKMQ (reference sequence). The CDR3 runs to 13 residues. The chain's CDR3 is CASSPELIPGAFF. The CDR3 coding sequence is TGTGCCAGCAGCCCGGAGTTGATCCCTGGAGCTTTCTTT.

The chain carries TRBV2 and TRBJ2-1, with 7 bases that match TRBD2. The CDR3 spans 13 residues. Germline CDR1 and CDR2: SNHLY and FYNNEI. The ends lost 3 bases at V and 7 bases at J; junction bases unmatched: 3. The CDR3 DNA sequence: TGTGCCAGCAGTGACTTTAGCGGGAATGAGCAGTTCTTC. This sequence encodes CASSDFSGNEQFF.

The V call is TRBV9, the J call TRBJ1-2; 9 bases fit TRBD1. The germline V gene encodes CDR1 SGDLS and CDR2 YYNGEE. The trim removed 2 bases at V and 1 base at J, leaving 3 bases unmatched. The CDR3 contains 15 residues. CDR3 loop: CASSVTGGYNYGYTF. In nucleotides, the CDR3 is TGTGCCAGCAGCGTGACAGGGGGATATAACTATGGCTACACCTTC.

The chain couples TRBV25-1 to TRBJ2-5; 7 nucleotides match TRBD1. Germline V lookup: CDR1 MGHDK, CDR2 SYGVNS. V trimming: 9 bases; J trimming: 4 bases; junction bases outside the gene matches: 5. The CDR3 spans 12 residues. In DNA form, the CDR3 reads TGTGCCAGACAGGGGAGCCGAGAGACCCAGTACTTC. Protein product: CARQGSRETQYF.

This clone is a singleton in its sample. The sample holds other DNA sequences that translate to the same CDR3. The chain joins TRBV5-1 to TRBJ1-2; 8 nucleotides match TRBD1. The CDR3 runs to 13 residues. V shed 2 bases and J 7 bases; nucleotides not matched to a gene: 4. The germline CDR1 and CDR2 sequences are SGHRS and YFSETQ. The CDR3 reads CASSLGQGGGYTF. CDR3 sequence (DNA): TGCGCCAGCAGCTTAGGACAGGGAGGTGGCTACACCTTC.

CDR3 loop: CASSLENDYGYTF. The CDR3 coding sequence is TGTGCCAGCAGCTTAGAGAATGACTATGGCTACACCTTC. The chain links TRBV7-3 to TRBJ1-2; D uncertain. Trimming took 2 bases from V and 3 from J, leaving 7 bases between them. Germline V gene lookup returns CDR1 SGHTA and CDR2 FQGTGA. The CDR3 spans 13 residues.

The chain combines TRBV6-5 with TRBJ1-1; TRBD1 matches 7 bases. Germline lookup yields CDR1 MNHEY and CDR2 SVGAGI. The V and J ends lost 0 bases and 1 base, in that order; junction bases with no gene match: 2. There are 15 residues in the CDR3. Here the CDR3 reads CASSYSRQGNTEAFF. The DNA of the CDR3 is TGTGCCAGCAGTTACTCCCGACAGGGGAACACTGAAGCTTTCTTT.

This clone was observed a handful of times. This chain uses TRBV27 with TRBJ1-2; D may be TRBD1 (6 bases). The CDR3 runs 14 residues. The V gene's germline CDR1 is MNHEY and CDR2 SMNVEV (reference sequence). Trimming left V 7 bases short and J 3 bases short, with 15 bases between. The CDR3: CASKTAGEYYGYTF. The CDR3 DNA is TGTGCCAGCAAAACGGCAGGGGAGTACTATGGCTACACCTTC.

With respect to this clone: A much bigger clone sits one base away, suggesting this may be a read error. This CDR3 reads CASSWDSAYEQYF. CDR3 in DNA: TGTGCCAGCAGTTGGGACAGCGCCTACGAGCAGTACTTC. The chain is built from TRBV6-1 and TRBJ2-7; TRBD1 agrees at 7 bases. With 5 bases clipped from V and 2 bases from J, the junction kept 3 bases outside the gene matches. This CDR3 has 13 residues. Germline-derived CDR1 and CDR2 are MNHNS and SASEGT.

The chain couples TRBV28 to TRBJ1-3; 7 positions match TRBD1. V was clipped by 5 bases and J by 4 bases; unmatched bases: 2. The CDR3 totals 13 residues. Germline CDR1 is MDHEN and CDR2 is SYDVKM. In DNA form, the CDR3 reads TGTGCCAGCAGTAAGGACAGGGGAAACACCATATATTTT. Residues: CASSKDRGNTIYF.

The chain combines TRBV19 with TRBJ2-4; 8 bases are a match to TRBD1. The CDR3 sequence is 15 residues long. Unmatched junction bases numbered 11, after V lost 7 bases and J lost 6 bases. Germline values: CDR1 LNHDA, CDR2 SQIVND (reference sequence). The DNA for the CDR3 is TGTGCCAGTACTTTCGATCAGGGGGCGGGAAACATTCAGTACTTC. Protein: CASTFDQGAGNIQYF.

The chain is built from TRBV3-1 (or the pseudogene TRBV3-2) and TRBJ2-3, with 8 bases that match TRBD1. The junction had 1 base not matched to a gene; V was cut back by 0 bases and J by 2 bases. The CDR3 spans 15 residues. From germline, CDR1 is LGHDT and CDR2 YNNKEL (reference sequence). CDR3 in amino acids: CASSQDRGLTDTQYF. DNA of the CDR3: TGTGCCAGCAGCCAAGACAGGGGGCTCACAGATACGCAGTATTTT.

The V gene is TRBV7-2, the J gene TRBJ1-5; 7 bases map to TRBD1. The CDR3 is 14 amino acids. Germline CDR1 and CDR2: SGHTA and FQGNSA. Unmatched junction bases numbered 5, after V lost 5 bases and J lost 4 bases. CDR3 loop: CASSSTGANQPQHF. As DNA, the CDR3 is TGTGCCAGCAGCAGCACAGGGGCAAATCAGCCCCAGCATTTT.

This clone was detected once. The genes are TRBV10-3 and TRBJ1-1, with D perhaps TRBD1 (5 bases). V was shortened by 4 bases and J by 2 bases, with 14 bases between the two germline ends. CDR1 and CDR2 (germline): ENHRY, SYGVKD. The CDR3 has 15 residues. The CDR3 spells CAISVGPVRNTEAFF. CDR3 nucleotides: TGTGCCATCAGTGTGGGGCCCGTTAGAAACACTGAAGCTTTCTTT.

The chain links TRBV29-1 to TRBJ1-2; D call uncertain. The germline V and J ends were trimmed by 4 bases and 3 bases, with 9 bases remaining between them. The CDR3 contains 12 residues. Per the germline V gene, CDR1 is SQVTM and CDR2 is ANQGSEA. The CDR3 spells CSVVLTDYGYTF. CDR3 DNA: TGCAGCGTTGTGCTTACAGACTATGGCTACACCTTC.

The V gene is TRBV27, the J gene TRBJ2-7, with unresolved D. Between the trimmed V and J ends, which lost 5 bases and 7 bases, there was a span of 15 bases. Germline V gene data show CDR1 as MNHEY and CDR2 as SMNVEV (reference sequence). The CDR3 contains 13 residues. CDR3 nucleotides: TGTGCCAGCAGTGATAGAGGTAGAAAGGAGCAGTACTTC. Translated, it gives CASSDRGRKEQYF.

This clone appeared a single time. CDR3 DNA sequence: TGTGCCAGCAGCTGGGGGACAGGGCTTAATGAAAAACTGTTTTTT. It codes for CASSWGTGLNEKLFF. The rearrangement uses TRBV11-1 and TRBJ1-4; 9 bases fit TRBD1. The germline V gene encodes CDR1 SGHAT and CDR2 FQDESV (reference sequence). This CDR3 region has 15 residues. Trimming took 4 bases from V and 4 from J; bases not matched to a gene: 4.

This chain links TRBV4-1 with TRBJ2-3; 8 nucleotides align to TRBD2. Germline V lookup: CDR1 MGHRA, CDR2 YSYEKL. Trimming cost V 1 base and J 1 base; bases outside gene matches: 4. The CDR3 runs to 16 residues. DNA of the CDR3: TGCGCCAGCAGCCAAGGGGCGGGGGGAGGCACAGATACGCAGTATTTT. This gives the protein CASSQGAGGGTDTQYF.

The chain recombines TRBV27 with TRBJ2-1; 11 nucleotides line up with TRBD2. The CDR3 runs to 18 residues. Looked up from germline, CDR1 is MNHEY and CDR2 is SMNVEV (reference sequence). J gave up 0 bases and V 4 bases, and 8 bases lay outside the gene matches. This CDR3 is CASSSGTSGLSSYNEQFF. CDR3 DNA: TGTGCCAGCAGTTCCGGGACTAGCGGTCTTAGCTCCTACAATGAGCAGTTCTTC.

The V gene is TRBV9, the J gene TRBJ2-5; weak D call: TRBD2 (6 bases). There are 14 residues in the CDR3. CDR1 and CDR2 (germline): SGDLS, YYNGEE. With 7 bases removed from V and 4 bases from J, the gap between germline ends came to 17 bases. The CDR3 coding sequence is TGTGCCAGCTCATGGGGGGTCTCTGGAGAGACCCAGTACTTC. Translation: CASSWGVSGETQYF.

This clone was found a few times. The chain employs TRBV15 and TRBJ2-7; 9 bases agree with TRBD1. The CDR3 runs 14 residues. Germline V gene lookup returns CDR1 LNHNV and CDR2 YYDKDF (reference sequence). Trimming took 6 bases from V and 2 from J; bases not matched to a gene: 5. CDR3 in amino acids: CATRSGQGPYEQYF. The CDR3 region has the DNA TGTGCCACCAGGTCGGGACAGGGTCCCTACGAGCAGTACTTC.

The gene calls are TRBV2 and TRBJ1-1; 9 bases match TRBD1. CDR3 length: 14 residues. The ends lost 3 bases at V and 5 bases at J; junction bases unmatched: 4. Germline lookup yields CDR1 SNHLY and CDR2 FYNNEI. CDR3 protein: CASSDPDRGTEAFF. CDR3 nucleotides: TGTGCCAGCAGTGATCCCGACAGGGGGACTGAAGCTTTCTTT.

The V gene is TRBV5-1, the J gene TRBJ1-1; D is possibly TRBD1 (5 bases). The CDR3 sequence is 14 residues long. Trimming removed 4 bases from V and 1 base from J, with 11 bases in between. Looked up from germline, CDR1 is SGHRS and CDR2 is YFSETQ. CDR3 residues: CASSLFQGNTEAFF. The CDR3 nucleotides are TGCGCCAGCAGCCTGTTTCAGGGGAACACTGAAGCTTTCTTT.

This rearrangement joins TRBV7-9 to TRBJ2-2; D is possibly TRBD2 (6 bases). Trimming stripped 6 bases from V and 5 bases from J, with 22 bases between. Germline-derived CDR1 and CDR2 are SEHNR and FQNEAQ (reference sequence). This CDR3 has 17 residues. This CDR3 is CASSEPRIGTLTGELFF. The DNA of the CDR3 is TGTGCCAGCAGTGAACCCCGAATCGGGACTTTGACCGGGGAGCTGTTTTTT. Based on the CDR3 plus reference TRBV7-9 and TRBJ2-2, the full variable domain is DTGVSQNPRHKITKRGQNVTFRCDPISEHNRLYWYRQTLGQGPEFLTYFQNEAQLEKSRLLSDRFSAERPKGSFSTLEIQRTEQGDSAMYLCASSEPRIGTLTGELFFGEGSRLTVL.

The rearrangement links TRBV12-3 or TRBV12-4 to TRBJ2-7; tentatively, D is TRBD1 (6 bases). V was trimmed by 5 bases and J by 4 bases, leaving 9 bases between them. The CDR3 covers 12 residues. DNA for the CDR3: TGTGCCAGCAGTCCTGGACAGTACGAGCAGTACTTC. It specifies CASSPGQYEQYF.

The rearrangement joins TRBV7-3 to TRBJ2-1, with 10 bases that match TRBD2. V was pared by 5 bases and J by 9 bases, with 10 bases of the junction left unmatched. Germline loops: CDR1 SGHTA, CDR2 FQGTGA. The CDR3 runs 15 residues. The CDR3 is CASSPSGGALGEQFF. CDR3 sequence (DNA): TGTGCCAGCAGCCCAAGCGGGGGGGCCCTAGGTGAGCAGTTCTTC.

The V call is TRBV5-6, the J call TRBJ1-2; TRBD1 matches 9 bases. CDR1 SGHDT and CDR2 YYEEEE come from the germline V gene. This CDR3 is 14 amino acids long. The V and J ends lost 0 bases and 8 bases, in that order; junction bases with no gene match: 5. The CDR3 sequence is CASSLAQGARGYTF. The CDR3 DNA is TGTGCCAGCAGCTTGGCACAGGGGGCGCGAGGCTACACCTTC.